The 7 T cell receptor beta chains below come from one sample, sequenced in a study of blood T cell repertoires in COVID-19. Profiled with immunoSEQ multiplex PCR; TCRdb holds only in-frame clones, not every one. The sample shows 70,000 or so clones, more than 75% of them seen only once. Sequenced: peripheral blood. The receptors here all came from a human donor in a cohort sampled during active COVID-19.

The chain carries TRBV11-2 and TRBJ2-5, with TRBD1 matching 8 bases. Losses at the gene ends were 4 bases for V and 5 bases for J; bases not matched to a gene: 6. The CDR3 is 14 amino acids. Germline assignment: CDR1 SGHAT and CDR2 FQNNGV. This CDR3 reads CASSSIGQGETQYF. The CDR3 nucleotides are TGTGCCAGCAGCTCGATAGGACAGGGCGAGACCCAGTACTTC. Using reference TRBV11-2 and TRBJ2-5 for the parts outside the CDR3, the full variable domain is EAGVAQSPRYKIIEKRQSVAFWCNPISGHATLYWYQQILGQGPKLLIQFQNNGVVDDSQLPKDRFSAERLKGVDSTLKIQPAKLEDSAVYLCASSSIGQGETQYFGPGTRLLVL.

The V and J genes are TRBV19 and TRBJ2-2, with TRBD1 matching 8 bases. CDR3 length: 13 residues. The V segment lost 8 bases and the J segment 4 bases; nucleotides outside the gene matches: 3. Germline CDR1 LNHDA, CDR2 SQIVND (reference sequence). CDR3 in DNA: TGTGCCAGTCGGACAGGGTCCACCGGGGAGCTGTTTTTT. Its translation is CASRTGSTGELFF.

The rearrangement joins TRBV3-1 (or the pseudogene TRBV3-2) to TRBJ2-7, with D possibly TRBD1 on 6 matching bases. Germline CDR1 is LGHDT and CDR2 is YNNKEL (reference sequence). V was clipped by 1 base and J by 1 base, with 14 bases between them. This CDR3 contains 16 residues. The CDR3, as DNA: TGTGCCAGCAGCCAAGTGGCAGGGGCCTGGTCCTACGAGCAGTACTTC. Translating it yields CASSQVAGAWSYEQYF.

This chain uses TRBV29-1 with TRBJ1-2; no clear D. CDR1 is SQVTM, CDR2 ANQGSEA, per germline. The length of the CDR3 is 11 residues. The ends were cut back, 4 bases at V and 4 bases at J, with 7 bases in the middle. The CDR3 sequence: CSVAYGYGYTF. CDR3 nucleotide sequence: TGCAGCGTTGCTTACGGCTATGGCTACACCTTC.

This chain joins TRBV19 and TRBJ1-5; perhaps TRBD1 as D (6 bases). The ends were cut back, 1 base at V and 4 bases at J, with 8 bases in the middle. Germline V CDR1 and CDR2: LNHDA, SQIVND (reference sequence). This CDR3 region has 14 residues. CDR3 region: CASSIVGTNQPQHF. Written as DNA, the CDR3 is TGTGCCAGTAGTATAGTTGGGACAAATCAGCCCCAGCATTTT.

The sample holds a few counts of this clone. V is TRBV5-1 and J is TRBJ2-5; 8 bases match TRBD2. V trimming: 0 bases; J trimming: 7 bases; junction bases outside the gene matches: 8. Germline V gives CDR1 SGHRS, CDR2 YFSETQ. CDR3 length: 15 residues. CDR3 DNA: TGCGCCAGCAGCTTGGGGACGGGGGGGTCCGGGACCCAGTACTTC. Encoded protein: CASSLGTGGSGTQYF.

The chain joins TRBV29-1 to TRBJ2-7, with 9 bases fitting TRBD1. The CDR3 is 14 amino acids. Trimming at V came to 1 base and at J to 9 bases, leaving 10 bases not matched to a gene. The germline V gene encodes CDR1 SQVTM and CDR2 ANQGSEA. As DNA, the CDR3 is TGCAGCGTTGAAGCTACCGGGACAGGGCGAGGGCAGTACTTC. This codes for CSVEATGTGRGQYF.